This TCR beta chain was sequenced during a study of blood T cell repertoires in COVID-19. This clone was picked up one time. Germline CDR1 is PRHDT and CDR2 is FYEKMQ (reference sequence). The V end lost 1 base, the J end lost 3 bases, and 10 bases lay between the germline ends. The CDR3 has 14 amino acids. Sequenced by immunoSEQ multiplex PCR; TCRdb stores in-frame clones only, minus some. The sample carries 55,000 to 75,000 clones, around 80% recorded once. This chain links TRBV13 with TRBJ2-7, with D tentatively TRBD1 (6 bases). Sequencing used peripheral blood. The receptor was isolated from a man between 65 and 85 years old who had recovered from COVID-19. The CDR3 protein is CASSLEQGRYEQYF. The CDR3 DNA reads as TGTGCCAGCAGCTTAGAACAGGGACGCTACGAGCAGTACTTC.